The entry below describes one T cell receptor beta chain. Assay: immunoSEQ multiplex PCR; the TCRdb copy retains only in-frame clones and omits some. The sample lists 250,000 to 300,000 clones, about 86% occurring once. This specimen belongs to a study of blood T cell repertoires in COVID-19. Across the whole study: Sources were T cells, B-cell-depleted T cells, or PBMCs; the material itself was cDNA or gDNA.

CDR3 length equals 12 residues. The V gene lost 3 bases and the J gene lost 4 bases, with 6 bases spanning the gap. The chain recombines TRBV12-3 or TRBV12-4 with TRBJ1-1; D remains unclear. Sequenced: peripheral blood. This clonotype was obtained from a woman aged 70 to 79 with COVID-19, enrolled during active disease. The CDR3 DNA follows: TGTGCCAGCAGTTTCCTCGGCACTGAAGCTTTCTTT. Protein sequence: CASSFLGTEAFF.